This passage covers 10 T cell receptor beta chains from one sample sequenced in a study of OX40 agonist ivuxolimab in advanced cancers. TCRdb's table, derived via immunoSEQ multiplex PCR, lists solely in-frame clones and lacks some. The data contain tens of thousands of clones, 65% to 85% of them singletons. The sample was CD4+ or CD8+ T cells sorted from blood, taken in a trial of the OX40 agonist ivuxolimab. The receptors come from an adult with an advanced solid tumor such as melanoma, head and neck, liver or kidney cancer.

This chain links TRBV13 with TRBJ2-7; 9 bases line up with TRBD2. The CDR3 length is 15 residues. Germline V gives CDR1 PRHDT, CDR2 FYEKMQ (reference sequence). After removal of 1 base from V and 6 bases from J, the junction contained 7 bases not matched to a gene. The CDR3: CASSLVVSGSGEQYF. In nucleotides, the CDR3 is TGTGCCAGCAGCTTAGTTGTTAGCGGGAGTGGCGAGCAGTACTTC.

CDR3 in amino acids: CASSLAYGGFNEQFF. CDR3 in DNA: TGTGCCAGCAGCTTAGCCTACGGGGGTTTCAATGAGCAGTTCTTC. The rearrangement joins TRBV7-8 to TRBJ2-1; TRBD2 is a possible D gene (6 bases). In germline, CDR1 is SGHVS, CDR2 FQNEAQ. Trimming left V 0 bases short and J 6 bases short, with 12 bases between. There are 15 residues in the CDR3.

The sample holds a few counts of this clone. The chain carries TRBV29-1 and TRBJ1-5; TRBD1 matches at 10 bases. V lost 6 bases and J lost 2; bases outside the gene matches: 1. CDR1 is SQVTM and CDR2 is ANQGSEA in the germline V gene. The CDR3 is made up of 13 amino acids. CDR3: CSVGQGGNQPQHF. For the CDR3, the DNA is TGCAGCGTCGGACAGGGGGGCAATCAGCCCCAGCATTTT.

Here the CDR3 DNA reads TGTGCCAGTCGCGATGGGACAGGGAAGAACACCATATATTTT. Residues: CASRDGTGKNTIYF. The V gene is TRBV19, the J gene TRBJ1-3, with 9 nucleotides matching TRBD1. Trimming took 8 bases from V and 7 from J; bases not matched to a gene: 9. CDR3 length equals 14 residues. Per the germline V gene, CDR1 is LNHDA and CDR2 is SQIVND (reference sequence).

The CDR3 region has the DNA TGTGCCAGCAGCCAAGCCTGGACTAGCTCCAATGAGCAGTTCTTC. Translating gives CASSQAWTSSNEQFF. This sequence joins TRBV7-2 and TRBJ2-1; 8 nucleotides agree with TRBD2. CDR1 is SGHTA and CDR2 is FQGNSA in the germline V gene. After removal of 5 bases from V and 6 bases from J, the junction contained 9 bases not matched to a gene. CDR3 size: 15 residues.

V is TRBV11-2 and J is TRBJ2-1; D gene unclear. Germline V gives CDR1 SGHAT, CDR2 FQNNGV. With 3 bases removed from V and 1 base from J, the gap between germline ends came to 7 bases. The CDR3 runs 14 residues. The CDR3 sequence is CASSFPGSYNEQFF. The CDR3 nucleotides read TGTGCCAGCAGCTTTCCTGGGTCCTACAATGAGCAGTTCTTC.

The chain has TRBV2 and TRBJ1-5; D is unresolved. V lost 0 bases and J lost 5, with 14 bases in between. In germline, CDR1 is SNHLY, CDR2 FYNNEI. The CDR3 is 16 amino acids. The CDR3 coding sequence is TGTGCCAGCAGTGAAGCAGTCCTCGGGGTGTATCAGCCCCAGCATTTT. This codes for CASSEAVLGVYQPQHF.

This clone was detected once. V and J are TRBV21-1 and TRBJ2-3; the table names TRBD2, a call not compared with the DNA. TRBV21-1 corresponds to a pseudogene. CDR3 length: 18 residues. The DNA for the CDR3 is TGTGCCAGCAGCAATGGAGGGGGACTAGCGGAGGGTGGAGATACGCAGTATTTT. It translates to CASSNGGGLAEGGDTQYF.

The CDR3 loop is CASSLIEAAGGQYF. The DNA of the CDR3 is TGTGCCAGCAGCTTAATTGAAGCGGCCGGCGGGCAGTACTTC. The chain uses TRBV7-2 and TRBJ2-7; perhaps TRBD2 as D (5 bases). The ends were cut back, 2 bases at V and 9 bases at J, with 17 bases in the middle. CDR3 size: 14 residues. The germline CDR1 and CDR2 sequences are SGHTA and FQGNSA.

This chain uses TRBV9 with TRBJ2-7; TRBD1 is a possible D gene (6 bases). The V gene lost 0 bases and the J gene lost 6 bases, with 7 bases spanning the gap. Germline values: CDR1 SGDLS, CDR2 YYNGEE. The CDR3 consists of 12 residues. CDR3 sequence reads: CASSVEGGEQYF. The CDR3 nucleotides read TGTGCCAGCAGCGTAGAAGGGGGCGAGCAGTACTTC.